What follows are 10 T cell receptor beta chains derived from one specimen sequenced in a study of shared clonotypes between healthy human individuals. Terminally differentiated effector memory CD45RA+ cells were excluded from the naive CD8 cells, which were CD45RO-negative and positively selected for CCR7. Sequenced by immunoSEQ multiplex PCR; TCRdb stores in-frame clones only, minus some. The repertoire has some 2.1 million clones, 85% to 95% of them found once; the top ten carry more than 0.95%. Sequenced input: naive CD8+ T cells sorted from blood. The receptors here all came from a man younger than 30 in good health.

The chain has TRBV7-6 and TRBJ1-6; no reliable D call. The V end lost 1 base, the J end lost 8 bases, and 6 bases lay between the germline ends. The CDR3 covers 13 residues. Germline CDR1 is SGHVS and CDR2 is FNYEAQ. The CDR3, as DNA: TGTGCCAGCAGCTTAGATGTCTATTCACCCCTCCACTTT. Translation gives CASSLDVYSPLHF.

The chain is built from TRBV6-6 and TRBJ2-5, with a tentative D call TRBD2 (6 bases). V was pared by 0 bases and J by 5 bases, with 7 bases between. This CDR3 is 13 amino acids long. Germline assignment: CDR1 MNHNY and CDR2 SVGAGI (reference sequence). CDR3 sequence: CASSYSGLETQYF. CDR3 DNA: TGTGCCAGCAGTTACTCGGGACTGGAGACCCAGTACTTC.

This chain connects TRBV27 to TRBJ2-1, with D hard to call. CDR1 and CDR2 (germline): MNHEY, SMNVEV (reference sequence). Trimming removed 7 bases at V and 6 bases at J, with 13 bases between. CDR3 length equals 13 residues. The CDR3 spells CASTLGFSNEQFF. CDR3 DNA sequence: TGTGCCAGCACTCTTGGTTTTTCCAATGAGCAGTTCTTC.

Worth noting for this clone: One end of the junction fails to match germline, which may point to a read error. The genes are TRBV5-4 and TRBJ1-5; D not certain. The germline V gene has CDR1 SGHNT and CDR2 YYREEE (reference sequence). The CDR3 sequence is 16 residues long. This CDR3 is CASSLGYRGSNQPQHF. Here the CDR3 DNA reads TGTGCCAGCAGTTTGGGGTACCGAGGGAGCAATCAGCCCCAGCATTTT.

V and J are TRBV27 and TRBJ1-2, with D possibly being TRBD1 (5 bases). Germline V gene lookup returns CDR1 MNHEY and CDR2 SMNVEV (reference sequence). The CDR3 has 11 amino acids. Trimming took 7 bases from V and 6 from J, leaving 9 bases between them. The CDR3 region has the DNA TGTGCCAGCATGGGGGACCATGGCTACACCTTC. It codes for CASMGDHGYTF.

V gene TRBV7-9 combines with J gene TRBJ2-3, with D unresolved. This CDR3 contains 14 residues. V lost 4 bases and J lost 2, with 10 bases in between. CDR1 is SEHNR, CDR2 FQNEAQ, per germline (reference sequence). This chain's CDR3 is CASSSPRLTDTQYF. The CDR3 nucleotides read TGTGCCAGCAGCTCCCCTCGACTCACAGATACGCAGTATTTT.

The rearrangement uses TRBV19 and TRBJ1-1, with D possibly TRBD1 on 5 matching bases. This CDR3 contains 14 residues. CDR1 is LNHDA, CDR2 SQIVND, per germline (reference sequence). Trimming pared 3 bases from V and 2 bases from J, leaving 10 bases between. CDR3 DNA sequence: TGTGCCAGTAGTATCTCAGGGACCAACACTGAAGCTTTCTTT. As protein: CASSISGTNTEAFF.

The V gene is TRBV6-6, the J gene TRBJ2-5, with D unresolved. From germline, CDR1 is MNHNY and CDR2 SVGAGI (reference sequence). V was trimmed by 10 bases and J by 5 bases, leaving 17 bases between them. The CDR3 covers 13 residues. The CDR3 sequence: CATSRRLEETQYF. The CDR3, as DNA: TGTGCCACCTCTCGTCGACTGGAGGAGACCCAGTACTTC.

The J gene is TRBJ2-7, the V gene TRBV5-5; D perhaps matches TRBD1 (5 bases). The length of the CDR3 is 15 residues. Trimming removed 0 bases from V and 0 bases from J, with 10 bases in between. CDR1 is SGHKS and CDR2 is YYEKEE in the germline V gene (reference sequence). The CDR3 sequence is CASSLVTDFSYEQYF. DNA of the CDR3: TGTGCCAGCAGCTTGGTGACAGATTTCTCCTACGAGCAGTACTTC.

V gene TRBV5-6 combines with J gene TRBJ1-2, with TRBD1 matching over 7 bases. The CDR3 loop spans 15 amino acids. The ends lost 1 base at V and 5 bases at J; junction bases unmatched: 8. Germline loops: CDR1 SGHDT, CDR2 YYEEEE. This CDR3 is CASSLWGTEQYGYTF. DNA for the CDR3: TGTGCCAGCAGCTTGTGGGGGACAGAGCAGTATGGCTACACCTTC.